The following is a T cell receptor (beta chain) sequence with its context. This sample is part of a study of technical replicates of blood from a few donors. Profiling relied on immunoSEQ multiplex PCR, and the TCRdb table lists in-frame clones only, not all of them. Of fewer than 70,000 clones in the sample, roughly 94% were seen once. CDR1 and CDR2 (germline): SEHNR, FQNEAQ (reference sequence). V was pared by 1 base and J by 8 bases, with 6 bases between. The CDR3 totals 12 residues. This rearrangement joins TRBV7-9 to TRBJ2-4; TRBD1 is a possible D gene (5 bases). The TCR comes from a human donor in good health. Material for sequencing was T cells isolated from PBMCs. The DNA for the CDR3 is TGTGCCAGCAGCTTAGAGGGGCACATTCAGTACTTC. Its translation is CASSLEGHIQYF.